Below, 16 T cell receptor beta chains from the same sample are listed, as sequenced in a study of cytomegalovirus exposure and HLA in healthy donors (dated by TCRdb to 2017 to 2019). Library method: the immunoSEQ multiplex PCR assay. A mixture of 60 forward primers for TCR Vbeta segments and 13 reverse primers for TCR Jbeta segments was used in the multiplex PCR. TCRdb mirrors the immuneACCESS table, restricted to in-frame sequences. Some clones are absent from its copies; in checked studies, under half trace to an unresolved V gene, and the reason for the others is unknown. A total of 80,000 or so clones appear in this sample, less than 75% of them only once. The ten top clones hold 4.5% to 6% of the sample. Sequences were obtained from PBMCs. The receptors derive from a young man in good health and CMV-seropositive.

The genes are TRBV7-9 and TRBJ1-5; D may be TRBD1 (5 bases). Germline V gene lookup returns CDR1 SEHNR and CDR2 FQNEAQ (reference sequence). The germline V and J ends were trimmed by 0 bases and 3 bases, with 6 bases remaining between them. CDR3 length equals 14 residues. CDR3 in DNA: TGTGCCAGCAGCTTAGCGACAGCCAATCAGCCCCAGCATTTT. This encodes CASSLATANQPQHF.

V gene TRBV2 combines with J gene TRBJ1-1; a possible D gene is TRBD1 (5 bases). Germline CDR1 and CDR2: SNHLY and FYNNEI. V was clipped by 4 bases and J by 8 bases, with 8 bases between them. The CDR3 is 11 amino acids. CDR3 coding DNA: TGTGCCAGCAGTGGGGAGGGGGAAGCTTTCTTT. Encoded protein: CASSGEGEAFF.

The rearrangement joins TRBV9 to TRBJ2-3, with unresolved D. V lost 0 bases to trimming and J lost 2 bases, with 10 bases between them. The CDR3 runs 15 residues. CDR1 is SGDLS, CDR2 YYNGEE, per germline. The CDR3 nucleotides read TGTGCCAGCAGCGTAGCGGGTGGGTCCACAGATACGCAGTATTTT. Its protein is CASSVAGGSTDTQYF.

The rearrangement joins TRBV28 to TRBJ2-1, with TRBD2 identical over 16 bases. CDR1 and CDR2 (germline): MDHEN, SYDVKM. V gave up 6 bases and J gave up 2 bases; unmatched junction bases: 7. CDR3 length equals 18 residues. This CDR3 is CASSSYGTSGRAYNEQFF. CDR3 DNA sequence: TGTGCCAGCAGCTCCTATGGGACTAGCGGGAGGGCCTACAATGAGCAGTTCTTC.

The chain recombines TRBV13 with TRBJ2-5; the match to TRBD1 covers 7 bases. Near its end, the DNA agrees better with TRBJ2-7, so the J call may be wrong. Germline loops: CDR1 PRHDT, CDR2 FYEKMQ (reference sequence). CDR3 length equals 16 residues. The CDR3 sequence is CASSPRTGTAKYEQYF. The CDR3 region has the DNA TGTGCCAGCAGCCCTCGTACAGGGACAGCGAAGTACGAGCAGTACTTC.

The rearrangement joins TRBV19 to TRBJ2-3; a possible D gene is TRBD1 (6 bases). Trimming removed 3 bases at V and 2 bases at J, with 12 bases between. Germline V lookup: CDR1 LNHDA, CDR2 SQIVND (reference sequence). The CDR3 totals 15 residues. Here the CDR3 reads CASSIGGQNTDTQYF. CDR3 sequence (DNA): TGTGCCAGTAGTATTGGGGGACAAAACACAGATACGCAGTATTTT.

The genes are TRBV7-9 and TRBJ1-5; unclear D gene. V shed 3 bases and J shed 5 bases, with 11 bases lying between them. This CDR3 region has 14 residues. CDR1 is SEHNR and CDR2 is FQNEAQ in the germline V gene (reference sequence). The DNA for the CDR3 is TGTGCCAGCAGCTTCCTAACCGGGGATCAGCCCCAGCATTTT. Protein sequence: CASSFLTGDQPQHF. The whole variable domain, filled in from reference TRBV7-9 and TRBJ1-5, reads DTGVSQNPRHKITKRGQNVTFRCDPISEHNRLYWYRQTLGQGPEFLTYFQNEAQLEKSRLLSDRFSAERPKGSFSTLEIQRTEQGDSAMYLCASSFLTGDQPQHFGDGTRLSIL.

The CDR3 bases are TGCAGCGCGGGGGAAGACGAGCAGTACTTC. It encodes CSAGEDEQYF. The chain combines TRBV29-1 with TRBJ2-7; D is perhaps TRBD2 (6 bases). The CDR3 loop spans 10 amino acids. Trimming shortened V by 7 bases and J by 5 bases, and 9 bases separated the two germline ends. Germline CDR1 SQVTM, CDR2 ANQGSEA.

In DNA form, the CDR3 reads TGTGCCAGCAGCCAACGACAGGGGAACACTGAAGCTTTCTTT. Its protein is CASSQRQGNTEAFF. The rearrangement links TRBV4-2 to TRBJ1-1, with 7 bases identical to TRBD1. After removal of 2 bases from V and 1 base from J, the junction contained 1 base not matched to a gene. This CDR3 spans 14 amino acids. The germline V gene has CDR1 LGHNA and CDR2 YNFKEQ.

CDR3 in amino acids: CASSPHRDTRNEKLFF. The CDR3 region has the DNA TGTGCCAGCAGCCCACATCGGGACACCCGAAATGAAAAACTGTTTTTT. V gene TRBV9 combines with J gene TRBJ1-4; tentatively, D is TRBD1 (6 bases). The CDR3 totals 16 residues. Germline lookup yields CDR1 SGDLS and CDR2 YYNGEE. V was pared by 4 bases and J by 5 bases, with 18 bases between.

The chain couples TRBV15 to TRBJ2-1; D is perhaps TRBD2 (5 bases). Trimming left V 3 bases short and J 8 bases short, with 11 bases between. Per germline, CDR1 LNHNV and CDR2 YYDKDF (reference sequence). The CDR3 is made up of 13 amino acids. The CDR3: CATSSGLNHEQFF. The CDR3 coding sequence is TGTGCCACCAGCAGCGGACTTAACCATGAGCAGTTCTTC. The full variable domain, with the rest looked up from reference TRBV15 and TRBJ2-1, is DAMVIQNPRYQVTQFGKPVTLSCSQTLNHNVMYWYQQKSSQAPKLLFHYYDKDFNNEADTPDNFQSRRPNTSFCFLDIRSPGLGDTAMYLCATSSGLNHEQFFGPGTRLTVL.

This clone came up once. The chain employs TRBV6-6 and TRBJ2-2; TRBD2 might be the D (6 bases). Trimming removed 0 bases at V and 6 bases at J, with 11 bases between. The length of the CDR3 is 15 residues. From germline, CDR1 is MNHNY and CDR2 SVGAGI (reference sequence). In DNA form, the CDR3 reads TGTGCCAGCAGTTACTCGCGGGGAGGATCCGGGGAGCTGTTTTTT. Protein: CASSYSRGGSGELFF.

J is TRBJ1-4 and V is TRBV28; 7 nucleotides match TRBD1. The ends lost 6 bases at V and 8 bases at J; junction bases unmatched: 9. This CDR3 has 14 residues. Germline lookup yields CDR1 MDHEN and CDR2 SYDVKM. The CDR3 DNA sequence: TGTGCCAGCAGGTCTCAGGGGGAGGTAGAAAAACTGTTTTTT. Residues: CASRSQGEVEKLFF.

The chain recombines TRBV28 with TRBJ2-5; 7 positions match TRBD1. Near its end, the DNA agrees better with TRBJ2-7, so the J call may be wrong. From germline, CDR1 is MDHEN and CDR2 SYDVKM. The CDR3 spans 16 residues. CDR3: CASSGTGQAFFYEQYF. The CDR3 nucleotides read TGTGCCAGCAGTGGGACCGGACAGGCCTTTTTCTACGAGCAGTACTTC.

This chain uses TRBV7-8 with TRBJ2-1, with 9 bases matching TRBD2. V trimming: 0 bases; J trimming: 1 base; junction bases outside the gene matches: 4. This CDR3 is built from 17 residues. From germline, CDR1 is SGHVS and CDR2 FQNEAQ. This chain's CDR3 is CASSLARLAGSYNEQFF. As DNA, the CDR3 is TGTGCCAGCAGCTTAGCCCGGCTAGCGGGATCCTACAATGAGCAGTTCTTC.

The chain links TRBV28 to TRBJ2-7; 10 nucleotides line up with TRBD1. Germline V gene sequence: CDR1 MDHEN, CDR2 SYDVKM. V lost 5 bases, J lost 2 bases, and 3 bases stayed unmatched. This CDR3 has 14 amino acids. Written as DNA, the CDR3 is TGTGCCAGCAGTCAGACAGGGGGCCCCTACGAGCAGTACTTC. Translated: CASSQTGGPYEQYF.